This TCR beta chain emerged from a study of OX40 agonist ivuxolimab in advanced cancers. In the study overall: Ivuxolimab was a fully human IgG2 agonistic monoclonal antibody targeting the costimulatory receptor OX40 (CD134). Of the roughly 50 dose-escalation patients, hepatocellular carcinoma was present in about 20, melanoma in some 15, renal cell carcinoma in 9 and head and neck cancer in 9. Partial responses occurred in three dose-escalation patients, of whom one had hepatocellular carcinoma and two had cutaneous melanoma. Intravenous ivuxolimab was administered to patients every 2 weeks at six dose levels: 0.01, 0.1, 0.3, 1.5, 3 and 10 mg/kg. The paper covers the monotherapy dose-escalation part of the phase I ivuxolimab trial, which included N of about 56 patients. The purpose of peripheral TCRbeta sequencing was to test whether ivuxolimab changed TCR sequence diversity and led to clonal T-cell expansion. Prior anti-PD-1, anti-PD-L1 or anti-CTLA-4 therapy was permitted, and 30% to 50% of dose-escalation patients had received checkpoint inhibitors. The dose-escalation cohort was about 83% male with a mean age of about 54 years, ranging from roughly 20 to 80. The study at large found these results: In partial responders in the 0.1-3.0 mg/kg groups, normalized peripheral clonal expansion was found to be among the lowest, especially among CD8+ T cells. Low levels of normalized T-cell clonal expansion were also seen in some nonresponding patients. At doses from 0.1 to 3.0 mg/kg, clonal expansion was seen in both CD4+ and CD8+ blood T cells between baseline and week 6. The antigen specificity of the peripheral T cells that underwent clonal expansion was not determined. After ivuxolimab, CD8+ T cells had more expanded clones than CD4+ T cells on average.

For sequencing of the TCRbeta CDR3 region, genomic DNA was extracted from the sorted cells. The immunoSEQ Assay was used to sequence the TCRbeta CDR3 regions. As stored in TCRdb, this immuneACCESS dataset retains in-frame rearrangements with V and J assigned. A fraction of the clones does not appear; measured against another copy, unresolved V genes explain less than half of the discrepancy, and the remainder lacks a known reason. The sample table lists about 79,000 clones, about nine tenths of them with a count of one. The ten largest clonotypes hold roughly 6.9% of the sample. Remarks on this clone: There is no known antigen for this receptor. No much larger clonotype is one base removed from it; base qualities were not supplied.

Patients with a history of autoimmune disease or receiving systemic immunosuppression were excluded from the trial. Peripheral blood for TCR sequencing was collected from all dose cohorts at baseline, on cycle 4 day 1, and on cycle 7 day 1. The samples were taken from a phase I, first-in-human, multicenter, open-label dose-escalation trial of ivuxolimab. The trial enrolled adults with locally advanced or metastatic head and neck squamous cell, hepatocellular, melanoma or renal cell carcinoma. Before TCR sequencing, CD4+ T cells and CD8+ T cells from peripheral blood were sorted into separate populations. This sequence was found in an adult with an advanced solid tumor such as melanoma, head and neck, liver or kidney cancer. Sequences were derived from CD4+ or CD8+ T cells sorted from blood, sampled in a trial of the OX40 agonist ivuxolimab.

In nucleotides, the sequence is TGTGCCAGCAGCCAAGAATGGGACATAAACTATGGCTACACCTTC. The translation is CASSQEWDINYGYTF. In this chain, TRBV4-2 is recombined with TRBJ1-2; D gene: possibly TRBD1, on 6 matching bases. V loses 0 bases of germline sequence and J loses 2 bases, and the interval between the two ends is 10 bases. The germline V gene gives CDR1 as LGHNA and CDR2 as YNFKEQ. The cysteine opens and the phenylalanine closes a CDR3 of 15 amino acids. Only the CDR3 DNA is retained, 45 bases long and in frame from the first base.